This T cell receptor beta chain was retrieved from a study of cytomegalovirus exposure and HLA in healthy donors. The PCR made use of 60 Vbeta and 13 Jbeta primers. Here immunoSEQ multiplex PCR was the method, and the copy in TCRdb shows in-frame clones only, minus some. The repertoire holds 110,000 or so clones, with over 75% as singletons. Remarks on this clone: A junction end diverges from the germline sequence, so it may reflect a read error.

Germline CDR1 SEHNR, CDR2 FQNEAQ (reference sequence). The CDR3 covers 17 residues. This rearrangement joins TRBV7-9 to TRBJ2-7, with D maybe TRBD1 (5 bases). Sequenced material: PBMCs. The sequence derives from a man aged 18 to 30 in good health and CMV-seropositive. The CDR3 nucleotides are TGTTCCAGCAGCCTCCCCGAGGACACATCATCGTCCTACGAGCAGTACTTC. It translates to CSSSLPEDTSSSYEQYF.